The T cell receptor (beta chain) under discussion was sequenced for a study of early T cells in non-severe SARS-CoV-2 infection. Study context: It was bulk RNA from unsorted whole blood that was sequenced, and the chains were unpaired.

Each CDR3 protein gets one entry after TCRdb re-called the 5' RACE reads with MiXCR. This repertoire shows about 61,000 distinct CDR3 sequences, 9.5% to 15% found once; its top ten account for roughly 1.2%. This clonotype was seen more than once but under ten times. Antigen: not known. Study-level points and caveats: The VDJdb matching leaned toward anti-spike CD8 responses and overlooked private and CD4 specificities.

Trimming shortened V by 1 base and J by 7 bases, and 13 bases separated the two germline ends. The CDR3 has 15 amino acids. Germline values: CDR1 LGHNA, CDR2 YNFKEQ. The sequencing used whole blood, collected at baseline. This chain links TRBV4-2 with TRBJ1-4; the D gene is possibly TRBD1 (6 bases). The sequence was collected from an adult who was a healthcare worker with PCR-confirmed SARS-CoV-2 infection or an uninfected control (not recorded which). The donor label of this sample is uncertain. CDR3 bases: TGTGCCAGCAGCCAAGTAGACAGGAGGAGTGAAAAACTGTTTTTT. Translated, it gives CASSQVDRRSEKLFF.